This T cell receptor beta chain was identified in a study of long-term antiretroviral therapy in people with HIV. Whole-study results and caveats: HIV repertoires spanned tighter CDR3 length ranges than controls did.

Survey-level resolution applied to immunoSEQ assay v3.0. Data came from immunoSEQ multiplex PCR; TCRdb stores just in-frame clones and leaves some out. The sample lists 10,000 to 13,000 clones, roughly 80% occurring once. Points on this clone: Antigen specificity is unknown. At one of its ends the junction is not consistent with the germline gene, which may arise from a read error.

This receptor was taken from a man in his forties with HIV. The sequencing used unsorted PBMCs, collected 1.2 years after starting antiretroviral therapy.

Written as DNA, the CDR3 is TGTGCCAGCAATGAAGGACAGCAAAACTACGAGCAGTACTTC. This sequence encodes CASNEGQQNYEQYF. The chain joins TRBV6-1 to TRBJ2-7, with D possibly being TRBD1 (6 bases). CDR1 MNHNS and CDR2 SASEGT come from the germline V gene. The CDR3 loop spans 14 amino acids.